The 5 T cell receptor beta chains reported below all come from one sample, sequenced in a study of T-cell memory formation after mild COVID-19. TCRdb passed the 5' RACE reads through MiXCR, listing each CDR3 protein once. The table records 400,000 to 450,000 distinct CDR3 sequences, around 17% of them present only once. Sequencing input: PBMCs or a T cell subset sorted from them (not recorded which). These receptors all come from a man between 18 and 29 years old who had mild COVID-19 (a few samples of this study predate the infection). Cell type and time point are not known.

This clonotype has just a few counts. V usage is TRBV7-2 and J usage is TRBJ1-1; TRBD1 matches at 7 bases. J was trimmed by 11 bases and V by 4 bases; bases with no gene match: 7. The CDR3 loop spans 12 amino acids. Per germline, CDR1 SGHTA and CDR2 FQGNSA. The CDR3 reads CASSSDRVHAFF. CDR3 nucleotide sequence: TGTGCCAGCAGCTCCGACAGGGTTCATGCTTTCTTT.

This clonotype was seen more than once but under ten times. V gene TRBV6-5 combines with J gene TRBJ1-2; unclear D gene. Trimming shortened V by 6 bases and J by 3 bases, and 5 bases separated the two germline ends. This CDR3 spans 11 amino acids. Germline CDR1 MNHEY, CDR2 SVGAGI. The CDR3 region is CASRDYYGYTF. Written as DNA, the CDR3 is TGTGCCAGCAGGGACTACTATGGCTACACCTTC.

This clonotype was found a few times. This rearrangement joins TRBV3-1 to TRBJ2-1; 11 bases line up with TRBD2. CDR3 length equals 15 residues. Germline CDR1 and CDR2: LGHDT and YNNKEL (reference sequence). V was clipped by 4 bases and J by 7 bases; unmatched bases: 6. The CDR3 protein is CASSRSTSGANEQFF. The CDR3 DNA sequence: TGTGCCAGCAGCCGTTCGACTAGCGGGGCGAATGAGCAGTTCTTC.

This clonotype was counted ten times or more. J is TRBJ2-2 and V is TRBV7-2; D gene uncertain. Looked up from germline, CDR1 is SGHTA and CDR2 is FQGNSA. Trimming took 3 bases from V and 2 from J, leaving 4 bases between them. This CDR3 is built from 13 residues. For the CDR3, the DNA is TGTGCCAGCAGCTTCCTAAACACCGGGGAGCTGTTTTTT. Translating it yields CASSFLNTGELFF.

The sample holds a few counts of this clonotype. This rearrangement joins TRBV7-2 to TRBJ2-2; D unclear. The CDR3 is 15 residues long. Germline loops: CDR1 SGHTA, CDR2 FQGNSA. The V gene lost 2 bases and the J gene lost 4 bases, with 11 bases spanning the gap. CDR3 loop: CASSLRFRLTGELFF. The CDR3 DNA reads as TGTGCCAGCAGCTTAAGGTTTAGACTCACCGGGGAGCTGTTTTTT.